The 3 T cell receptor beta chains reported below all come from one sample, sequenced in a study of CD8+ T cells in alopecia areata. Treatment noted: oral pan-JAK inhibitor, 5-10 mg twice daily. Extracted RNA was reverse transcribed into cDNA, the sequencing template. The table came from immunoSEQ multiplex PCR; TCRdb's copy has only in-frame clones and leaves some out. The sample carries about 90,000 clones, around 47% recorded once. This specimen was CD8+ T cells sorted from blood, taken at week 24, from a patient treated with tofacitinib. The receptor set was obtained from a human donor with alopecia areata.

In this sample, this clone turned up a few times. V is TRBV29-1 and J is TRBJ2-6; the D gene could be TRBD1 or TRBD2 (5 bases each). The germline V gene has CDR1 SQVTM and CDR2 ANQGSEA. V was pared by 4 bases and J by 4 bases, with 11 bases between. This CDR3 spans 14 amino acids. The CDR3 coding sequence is TGCAGCGTTGGAGGGGATCTGGGGGCCAACGTCCTGACTTTC. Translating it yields CSVGGDLGANVLTF.

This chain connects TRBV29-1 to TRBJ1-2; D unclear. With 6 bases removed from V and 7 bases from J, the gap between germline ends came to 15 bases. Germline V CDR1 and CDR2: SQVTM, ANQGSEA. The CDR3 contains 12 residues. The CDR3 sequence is CSVLLGSGGYTF. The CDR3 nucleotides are TGCAGCGTGCTCCTCGGGTCGGGTGGCTACACCTTC.

Here the CDR3 reads CAWHPGQGGYEQYF. CDR3 in DNA: TGTGCCTGGCACCCGGGACAGGGTGGCTACGAGCAGTACTTC. The chain recombines TRBV30 with TRBJ2-7, with TRBD1 identical over 9 bases. Germline CDR1 GTSNPN, CDR2 SVGIG (reference sequence). The CDR3 runs 14 residues. J lost 3 bases, V lost 5 bases, and 8 bases had no gene match.